This TCR beta chain was sequenced for a study of regulatory T cells in long-lasting Graves disease. Study in general: Positivity for TSH receptor antibodies plus over 5 years of antithyroid drugs meant persistent Graves' disease.

This clonotype was counted a single time. To make TCR beta libraries, researchers used iRepertoire HTBI primers and Arm-PCR of CDR3 regions. TCRdb reanalysed the multiplex PCR reads using MiXCR and keeps one entry per CDR3 protein. The repertoire includes 300,000 to 350,000 distinct CDR3 sequences, around 20% of them detected once, and 29% sits in the top ten. Time point given: persistent/refractory GD, antithyroid drugs over 5 years with positive TRAb. From RNA extracted from PBMCs, the TCR library was made. A volume of approximately 9 milliliters of peripheral blood was collected in EDTA tubes. This CDR3 contains 14 residues. Trimming pared 6 bases from V and 0 bases from J, leaving 12 bases between.

This TCR derives from a female donor with Graves disease. The chain carries TRBV6-7 and TRBJ2-7; no definite D call. TRBV6-7 is noted as an ORF with a role that remains uncertain. This specimen was peripheral blood mononuclear cells (PBMCs), taken when the disease was refractory, from a patient treated with antithyroid drugs. CDR3 nucleotide sequence: TGTGCCAGCAGCTACCTACACCGCTCCTACGAGCAGTACTTC. It codes for CASSYLHRSYEQYF.